This TCR beta chain emerged from a study of T cells in Graves' hyperthyroidism and ophthalmopathy. Study information: Prior to any treatment, at the point of initial diagnosis, peripheral blood was collected.

Overall study findings and caveats: Most expanded thyroid clonotypes above 0.001 also appeared in blood. Prediction of ophthalmopathy progression came a median around 6.1 months pre-onset.

Germline loops: CDR1 MNHNS, CDR2 SASEGT. V was pared by 6 bases and J by 5 bases, with 17 bases between. The length of the CDR3 is 14 residues. Concerning this clonotype itself: The antigen remains unidentified.

Amplification yielded TCR beta CDR3 regions, with RNA transcripts as the source. An initial round of RT-PCR targeting the TCR CDR3 relied on the HTBI primer set. TCRdb reprocessed the multiplex PCR reads via MiXCR and lists one record per CDR3 protein. Among hundreds of thousands of distinct CDR3 sequences listed, around 38% were seen once. The chain is built from TRBV6-1 and TRBJ2-7, with TRBD2 as a possible D gene (5 bases). The clonotype comes from a man in his late teens or twenties with Graves' hyperthyroidism. The sequenced sample was blood. CDR3 nucleotide sequence: TGTGCCAGCAGCCGAGGTGGGAGTAAGGACGAGCAGTACTTC. Protein sequence: CASSRGGSKDEQYF.